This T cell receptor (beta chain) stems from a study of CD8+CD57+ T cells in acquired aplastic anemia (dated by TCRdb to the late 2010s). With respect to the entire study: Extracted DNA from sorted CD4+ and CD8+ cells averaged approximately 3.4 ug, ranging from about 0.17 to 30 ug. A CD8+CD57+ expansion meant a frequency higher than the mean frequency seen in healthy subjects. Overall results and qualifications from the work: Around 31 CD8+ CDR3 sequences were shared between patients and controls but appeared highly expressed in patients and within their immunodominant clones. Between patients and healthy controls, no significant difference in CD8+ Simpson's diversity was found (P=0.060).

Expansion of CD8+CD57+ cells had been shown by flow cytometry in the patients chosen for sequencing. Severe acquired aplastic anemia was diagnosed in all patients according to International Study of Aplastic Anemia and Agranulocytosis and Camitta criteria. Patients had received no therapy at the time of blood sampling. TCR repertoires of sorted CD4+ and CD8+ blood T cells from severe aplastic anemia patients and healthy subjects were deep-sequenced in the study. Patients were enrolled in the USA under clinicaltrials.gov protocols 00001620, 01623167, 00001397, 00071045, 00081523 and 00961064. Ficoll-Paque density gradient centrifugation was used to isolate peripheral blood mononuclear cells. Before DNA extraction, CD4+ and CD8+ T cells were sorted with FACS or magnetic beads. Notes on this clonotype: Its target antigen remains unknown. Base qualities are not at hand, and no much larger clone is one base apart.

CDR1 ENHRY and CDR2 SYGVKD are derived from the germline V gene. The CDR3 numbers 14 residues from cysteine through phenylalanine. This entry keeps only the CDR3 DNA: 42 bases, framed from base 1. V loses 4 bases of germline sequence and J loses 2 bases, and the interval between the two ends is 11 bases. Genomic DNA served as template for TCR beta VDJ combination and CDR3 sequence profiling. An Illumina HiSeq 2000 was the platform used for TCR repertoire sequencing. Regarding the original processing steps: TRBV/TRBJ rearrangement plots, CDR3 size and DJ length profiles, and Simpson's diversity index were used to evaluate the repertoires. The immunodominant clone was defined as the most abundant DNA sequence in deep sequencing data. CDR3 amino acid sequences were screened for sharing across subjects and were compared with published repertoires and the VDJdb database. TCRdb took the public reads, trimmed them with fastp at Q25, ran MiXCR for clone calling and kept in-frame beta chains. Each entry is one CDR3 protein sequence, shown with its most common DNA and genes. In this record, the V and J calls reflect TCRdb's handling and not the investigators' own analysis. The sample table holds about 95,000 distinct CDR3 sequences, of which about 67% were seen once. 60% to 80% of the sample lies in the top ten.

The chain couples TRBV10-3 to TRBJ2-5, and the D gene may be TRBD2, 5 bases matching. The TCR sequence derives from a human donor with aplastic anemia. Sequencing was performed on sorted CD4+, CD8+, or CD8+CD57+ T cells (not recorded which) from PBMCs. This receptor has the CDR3 CAISGLKGQETQYF. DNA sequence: TGTGCCATCAGTGGACTAAAGGGACAAGAGACCCAGTACTTC.